The rows below give T cell receptor beta chains drawn from one sample of a study of T-cell reconstitution after alpha-beta-depleted transplantation in children. TCRdb called the PCR reads again in MiXCR, with one record for every CDR3 protein. The data contain hundreds of thousands of distinct CDR3 sequences, 10% to 15% of them singletons. The sequencing here drew on PBMCs, taken before TCRalphabeta/CD19-depleted stem cell transplant. All receptors come from a girl aged 2-15 years with congenital amegakaryocytic thrombocytopenia, due to receive a stem cell transplant. The CDR3 runs from the conserved cysteine through the conserved F or W. A D gene is named only where the DNA matches it firmly. Clone size is stated in some rows and not others, as once, few, many or a class when expanded.

clone size	J gene	V gene	D gene	CDR3 DNA	CDR3 protein
NA	TRBJ2-7	TRBV5-1	NA	TGCGCCAGCAGCTCCACGGGAGCCTCGGACGAGCAGTACTTC	CASSSTGASDEQYF
many	TRBJ2-7	TRBV10-3	TRBD2	TGTGCCGCCGGAGTTGCCGGGACTACTTCCTACGAGCAGTACTTC	CAAGVAGTTSYEQYF
many	TRBJ2-2	TRBV12-3/TRBV12-4	NA	TGTGCCAGCACCCCACGGTGGGTCTACACCGGGGAGCTGTTTTTT	CASTPRWVYTGELFF
NA	TRBJ2-7	TRBV7-9	TRBD2	TGTGCCAGCAGCCTACCGACTAGCGCACCGTCCTACGAGCAGTACTTC	CASSLPTSAPSYEQYF
many	TRBJ1-4	TRBV4-1	TRBD1	TGCGCCAGCAGCCGGCCTAGCGGGACAGGGAGTGAAAAACTGTTTTTT	CASSRPSGTGSEKLFF
NA	TRBJ1-1	TRBV10-2	NA	TGCGCCAGCAGTGATACGGGGGACCCGAACACTGAAGCTTTCTTT	CASSDTGDPNTEAFF
many	TRBJ2-1	TRBV29-1	TRBD2	TGCAGCGTTGACGGGACTAGCGTGGGTAATGAGCAGTTCTTC	CSVDGTSVGNEQFF
NA	TRBJ1-5	TRBV30	NA	TGTGCCTGGAAAGGTAATAGCAATCAGCCCCAGCATTTT	CAWKGNSNQPQHF
many	TRBJ1-1	TRBV20-1	NA	TGCAGTGCTAGTGAACAGGGACGTGGGGCTTTCTTT	CSASEQGRGAFF
many	TRBJ2-1	TRBV5-1	TRBD1	TGCGCCAGCAGCTTGTTGGGACAGGGGAACAATGAGCAGTTCTTC	CASSLLGQGNNEQFF
NA	TRBJ2-2	TRBV20-1	TRBD2	TGCAGTGCTAGAGTTTACGGGACTAGCGGGAGGAGAACCGGGGAGCTGTTTTTT	CSARVYGTSGRRTGELFF
many	TRBJ1-1	TRBV4-1	NA	TGCGCCAGCAGCTCGAGGGCGGTGGGTCGCGACACTGAAGCTTTCTTT	CASSSRAVGRDTEAFF
NA	TRBJ2-1	TRBV9	NA	TGTGCCAGCAGCGTCTATGAACTCCCTAGCTCCTACAATGAGCAGTTCTTC	CASSVYELPSSYNEQFF
few	TRBJ2-5	TRBV5-1	NA	TGCGCCAGCAGCTCGTGGTCCGCCGAGACCCAGTACTTC	CASSSWSAETQYF
many	TRBJ2-2	TRBV6-1	NA	TGTGCCAGCCGTGATGGACTCCTGACCGGGGAGCTGTTTTTT	CASRDGLLTGELFF
many	TRBJ2-1	TRBV20-1	NA	TGCAGTGCCTCCGCGGGGCGCAGCTCCTACAATGAGCAGTTCTTC	CSASAGRSSYNEQFF
few	TRBJ2-2	TRBV30	TRBD1	TGTGCCTGGAGTTCGGGATCAGGGGGAACCGGGGAGCTGTTTTTT	CAWSSGSGGTGELFF
few	TRBJ2-7	TRBV7-9	NA	TGTGCCAGCAGCCGTCGACTTACCCACGAGCAGTACTTC	CASSRRLTHEQYF
many	TRBJ2-3	TRBV20-1	TRBD2	TGCAGTGCTAGAACCGTGACTAGCGGCAGCACAGATACGCAGTATTTT	CSARTVTSGSTDTQYF
NA	TRBJ2-2	TRBV20-1	NA	TGCAGTGCTAGTGTGGGGAGCGGGGAGCTGTTTTTT	CSASVGSGELFF
many	TRBJ2-1	TRBV5-1	NA	TGCGCCAGCAGCTTGACAGGACCCTACAATGAGCAGTTCTTC	CASSLTGPYNEQFF
NA	TRBJ2-1	TRBV24-1	TRBD2	TGTGCCACCAGTGATTTGCATTTGGCGGGAGGATTAAATGAGCAGTTCTTC	CATSDLHLAGGLNEQFF
many	TRBJ2-1	TRBV5-6	TRBD2	TGTGCCAGCAGCTTGCAGCTAGCGGGAGTCACCAATGAGCAGTTCTTC	CASSLQLAGVTNEQFF
many	TRBJ2-1	TRBV5-1	TRBD2	TGCGCCAGCAGCTTGGTTGGCGGGAGCCCTAACAATGAGCAGTTCTTC	CASSLVGGSPNNEQFF
few	TRBJ2-4	TRBV10-3	NA	TGTGCCATCAGTGAGTCGGAGGAGGAGAACATTCAGTACTTC	CAISESEEENIQYF
NA	TRBJ2-2	TRBV30	NA	TGTGCCTGGAGTTGGAGGGCCGACACCGGGGAGCTGTTTTTT	CAWSWRADTGELFF
few	TRBJ2-3	TRBV28	NA	TGTGCCAGCACGGTCCAGCGCACAGATACGCAGTATTTT	CASTVQRTDTQYF
NA	TRBJ2-1	TRBV12-3/TRBV12-4	NA	TGTGCCAGCAGGTATACGCACTTCCGCGACAATGAGCAGTTCTTC	CASRYTHFRDNEQFF
many	TRBJ2-5	TRBV28	TRBD2	TGTGCCAGCAGATTGGGATCGGGAGGAGGTGAGACCCAGTACTTC	CASRLGSGGGETQYF
NA	TRBJ2-1	TRBV20-1	TRBD2	TGCAGTGCTTCCCGTAGCGGGAGGGGGTACAATGAGCAGTTCTTC	CSASRSGRGYNEQFF
NA	TRBJ2-5	TRBV12-3/TRBV12-4	NA	TGTGCCAGCAGTGCACCTTACAGGGTGGTTGGGCAAGAGACCCAGTACTTC	CASSAPYRVVGQETQYF
NA	TRBJ2-7	TRBV7-9	NA	TGTGCCAGCAGTTCCGACCCCTACGAGCAGTACTTC	CASSSDPYEQYF